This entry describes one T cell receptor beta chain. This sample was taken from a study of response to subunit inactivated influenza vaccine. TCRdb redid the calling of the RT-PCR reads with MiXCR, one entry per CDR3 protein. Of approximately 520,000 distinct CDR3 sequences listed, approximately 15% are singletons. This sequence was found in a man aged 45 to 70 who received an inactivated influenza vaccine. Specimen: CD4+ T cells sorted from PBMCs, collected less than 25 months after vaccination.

In DNA, the CDR3 is TGCAGTGCCCCCTGGGACACCAACCAAGAGACCCAGTACTTC. This sequence encodes CSAPWDTNQETQYF. This chain uses TRBV20-1 with TRBJ2-5, with a tentative D call TRBD1 (6 bases). The V and J ends lost 6 bases and 0 bases respectively, with 14 bases between them. This CDR3 comprises 14 residues. The germline V gene has CDR1 DFQATT and CDR2 SNEGSKA (reference sequence).